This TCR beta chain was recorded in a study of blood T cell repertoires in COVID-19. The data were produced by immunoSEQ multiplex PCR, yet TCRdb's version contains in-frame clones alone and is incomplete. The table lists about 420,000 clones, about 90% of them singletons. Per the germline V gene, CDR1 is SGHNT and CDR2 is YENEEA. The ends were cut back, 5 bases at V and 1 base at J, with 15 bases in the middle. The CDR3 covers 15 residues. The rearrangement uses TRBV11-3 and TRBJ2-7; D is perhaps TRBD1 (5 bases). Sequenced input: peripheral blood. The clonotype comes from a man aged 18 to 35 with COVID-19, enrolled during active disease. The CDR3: CASSQTGSQSYEQYF. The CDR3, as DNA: TGTGCCAGCAGCCAAACAGGTAGTCAATCCTACGAGCAGTACTTC.